The clone carrying this T cell receptor (beta chain) was recorded only once. Its antigen is unidentified. This sample was taken from a study of OX40 agonist ivuxolimab in advanced cancers. Data came from immunoSEQ multiplex PCR; TCRdb stores just in-frame clones and leaves some out. The data hold about 98,000 clones, with 85% to 95% observed a single time. The CDR3 runs 15 residues. Trimming cost V 4 bases and J 0 bases; bases outside gene matches: 2. Germline CDR1 and CDR2: MDHEN and SYDVKM. Study conclusions and caveats: The 0.1-3.0 mg/kg partial responders had among the lowest clonal expansion. With doses of 0.1 to 3.0 mg/kg, CD4+ and CD8+ blood T cells had undergone clonal expansion by week 6.

The sample consisted of CD4+ or CD8+ T cells sorted from blood, taken in a trial of the OX40 agonist ivuxolimab. This sequence was found in an adult with an advanced solid tumor such as melanoma, head and neck, liver or kidney cancer. V gene TRBV28 combines with J gene TRBJ1-3; 8 bases line up with TRBD1. This CDR3 reads CASSSQGDSGNTIYF. CDR3 nucleotides: TGTGCCAGCAGTTCACAGGGGGACTCTGGAAACACCATATATTTT. The whole variable domain, filled in from reference TRBV28 and TRBJ1-3, reads DVKVTQSSRYLVKRTGEKVFLECVQDMDHENMFWYRQDPGLGLRLIYFSYDVKMKEKGDIPEGYSVSREKKERFSLILESASTNQTSMYLCASSSQGDSGNTIYFGEGSWLTVV.